These T cell receptor beta chains were read from a single sample in a study of T cell repertoires and HLA-DP antigens. TCRdb keeps only in-frame clones here, not all; method: immunoSEQ multiplex PCR. The sample gives around 100,000 clones, about 91% of which show up once; less than 0.35% is in the top ten. No antigen has been assigned to these receptors. The sample was CD4+ T cells from PBMCs. The receptor source for this set is a woman aged 18-29 years in good health and CMV-seronegative. CDR3s include the opening cysteine and the closing phenylalanine or tryptophan. A D gene is named only where the DNA matches it firmly.

v_call,d_call,cdr3_aa
TRBV4-3,TRBD1,CASSQDLPGGSGANVLTF
TRBV30,NA,CAWSRGRDGDTQYF
TRBV6-1,TRBD1,CASSWDRGGLEQYF
TRBV29-1,NA,CSVSTGFNYGYTF
TRBV10-2,NA,CASSRYYRVGRANEKLFF
TRBV6-5,TRBD1,CASSPSGTDYGYTF
TRBV6-5,NA,CASSPGTPSSYEQYF
TRBV19,TRBD2,CASRRARASGRITDTQYF
TRBV5-4,TRBD1,CASSPQGTGNGEKLFF
TRBV7-3,NA,CASSTPSTDTQYF
TRBV28,TRBD1,CASSLAGTGGGTEAFF
TRBV30,NA,CAWSAWNEQYF
TRBV12-5,NA,CASGGLIKDNQTNEKLFF
TRBV7-9,TRBD2,CASSTIAGAHYNEQFF
TRBV7-2,NA,CASSLARKNTGELFF
TRBV5-1,NA,CASSLGMSSGSPLHF
TRBV5-1,TRBD1,CASSLVAQGGYGYTF
TRBV27,NA,CASSPQGRTDTQYF
TRBV7-2,NA,CASSFGTVNYGYTF
TRBV28,TRBD2,CASSAPSGSIHEQFF
TRBV7-3,TRBD1,CASSGQGGPGNTIYF
TRBV28,NA,CASRGTGVRGYTF
TRBV11-2,NA,CASSLQGASSSYNEQFF
TRBV18,NA,CASSPPPRGNEQFF
TRBV2,NA,CASSWASSTDTQYF
TRBV7-8,NA,CASSPLSSPFNGYTF
TRBV6-4,TRBD1,CASSQIGGPPYNEQFF
TRBV2,TRBD1,CASKETGGLETQYF
TRBV7-9,TRBD2,CASSPAGGRTDTQYF
TRBV5-1,NA,CASSSPGPQYF
TRBV5-4,TRBD1,CASSLGGTGGTGELFF
TRBV7-9,NA,CASSRGEGFSWQPQHF
TRBV28,NA,CASRGGGNTEAFF
TRBV6-6,TRBD1,CASTAPDRGGNEQFF
TRBV28,NA,CASSLGLGSTDTQYF
TRBV4-3,NA,CASSQEYDRTSYGYTF
TRBV6-5,TRBD1,CASSYSGQLGAETQYF
TRBV7-9,NA,CASRVGSGNTIYF
TRBV6-1,NA,CASSGGQGMNTEAFF
TRBV5-1,NA,CASSLGTAMVGGYTF
TRBV15,NA,CATSRDKGGTGELFF
TRBV2,TRBD1,CASSKQGAYEQYF
TRBV7-2,TRBD2,CASSLSGTSGTDTQYF
TRBV5-1,NA,CASKPPPQYF
TRBV19,NA,CASTPTVANYGYTF
TRBV5-5,TRBD1,CASSRETGQGGHEQYF
TRBV7-9,NA,CASSLAETQYF
TRBV27,NA,CASSYWGSYNNEQFF
TRBV28,NA,CASSLGGVNTEAFF
TRBV18,NA,CASSPDRYYGYTF
TRBV7-2,NA,CASSLYSEAFF
TRBV28,NA,CASSLEWETQYF
TRBV18,TRBD1,CASSPDRTVSGEQYF
TRBV19,NA,CASRGVREYTGELFF
TRBV18,TRBD1,CASSTGVENIQYF
TRBV13,TRBD1,CASSHSQGASETQYF
TRBV28,TRBD2,CASSLDLGLAGITDTQYF
TRBV27,NA,CASSSQLNEKLFF
TRBV19,TRBD2,CASSPRTSGREETQYF